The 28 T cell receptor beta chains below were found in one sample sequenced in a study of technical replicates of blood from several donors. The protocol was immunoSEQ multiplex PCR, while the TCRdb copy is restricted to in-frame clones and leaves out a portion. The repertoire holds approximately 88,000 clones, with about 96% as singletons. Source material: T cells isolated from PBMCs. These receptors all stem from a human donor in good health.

In nucleotides, the CDR3 is TGTGCCAGCAGCCTTAGGAGTAGGGAAAGGGGCCCGAACACTGAAGCTTTCTTT. This sequence encodes CASSLRSRERGPNTEAFF. This chain links TRBV7-9 with TRBJ1-1, with D maybe TRBD1 (5 bases). CDR1 is SEHNR and CDR2 is FQNEAQ in the germline V gene (reference sequence). Trimming left V 5 bases short and J 1 base short, with 23 bases between. This CDR3 is built from 18 residues. Full variable domain (remainder filled in from reference TRBV7-9 and TRBJ1-1): DTGVSQNPRHKITKRGQNVTFRCDPISEHNRLYWYRQTLGQGPEFLTYFQNEAQLEKSRLLSDRFSAERPKGSFSTLEIQRTEQGDSAMYLCASSLRSRERGPNTEAFFGQGTRLTVV.

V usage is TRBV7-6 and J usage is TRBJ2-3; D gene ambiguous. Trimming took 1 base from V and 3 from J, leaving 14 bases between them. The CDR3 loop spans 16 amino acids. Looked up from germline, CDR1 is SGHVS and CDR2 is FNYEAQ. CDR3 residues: CASSLDPGFSTDTQYF. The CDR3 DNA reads TGTGCCAGCAGCTTAGATCCGGGTTTTAGTACAGATACGCAGTATTTT.

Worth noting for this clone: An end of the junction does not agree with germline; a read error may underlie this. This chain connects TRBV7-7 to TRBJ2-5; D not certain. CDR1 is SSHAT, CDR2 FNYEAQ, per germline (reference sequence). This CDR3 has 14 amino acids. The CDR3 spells CASSLDFIQETQYF. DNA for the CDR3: TGTGCTAGCAGCTTAGACTTTATACAAGAGACCCAGTACTTC.

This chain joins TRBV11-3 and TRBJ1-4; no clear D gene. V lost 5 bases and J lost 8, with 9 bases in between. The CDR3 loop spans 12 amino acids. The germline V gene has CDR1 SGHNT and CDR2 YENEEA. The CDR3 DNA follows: TGTGCCAGCAGCCTACTAAGCGAAAAACTGTTTTTT. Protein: CASSLLSEKLFF.

The CDR3 nucleotides read TGTGCCAGCAGCACCGACAGGGCACACGAGCAGTACTTC. Protein product: CASSTDRAHEQYF. The chain couples TRBV21-1 to TRBJ2-7; TRBD1 reflects the table's D call only, with no check against the DNA. TRBV21-1 is a pseudogene segment. This CDR3 comprises 13 residues.

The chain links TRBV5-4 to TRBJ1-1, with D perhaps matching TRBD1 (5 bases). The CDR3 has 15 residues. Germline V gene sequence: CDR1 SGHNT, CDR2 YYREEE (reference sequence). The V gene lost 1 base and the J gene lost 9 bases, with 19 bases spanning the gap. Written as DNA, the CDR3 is TGTGCCAGCAGCTTGACTCGAGGAACACAGGAAAAAGCTTTCTTT. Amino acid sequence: CASSLTRGTQEKAFF.

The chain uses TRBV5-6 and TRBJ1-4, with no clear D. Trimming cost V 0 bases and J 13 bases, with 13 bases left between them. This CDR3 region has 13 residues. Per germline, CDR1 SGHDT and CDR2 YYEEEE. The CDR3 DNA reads TGTGCCAGCAGCTTGGGGGCCCAACGTCGACTGTTTTTT. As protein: CASSLGAQRRLFF.

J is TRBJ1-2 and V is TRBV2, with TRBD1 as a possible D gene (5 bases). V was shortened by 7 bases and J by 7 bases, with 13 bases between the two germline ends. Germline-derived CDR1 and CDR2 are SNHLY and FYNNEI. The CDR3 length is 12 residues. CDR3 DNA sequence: TGTGCCAGCAAGGCGCAGGGTTTTGGCTACACCTTC. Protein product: CASKAQGFGYTF.

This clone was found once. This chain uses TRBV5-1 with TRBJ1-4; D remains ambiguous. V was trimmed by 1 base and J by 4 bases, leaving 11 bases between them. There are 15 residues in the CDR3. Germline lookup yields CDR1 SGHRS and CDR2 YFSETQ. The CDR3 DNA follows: TGCGCCAGCAGCTTGTCCGGGGATAGTAATGAAAAACTGTTTTTT. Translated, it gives CASSLSGDSNEKLFF.

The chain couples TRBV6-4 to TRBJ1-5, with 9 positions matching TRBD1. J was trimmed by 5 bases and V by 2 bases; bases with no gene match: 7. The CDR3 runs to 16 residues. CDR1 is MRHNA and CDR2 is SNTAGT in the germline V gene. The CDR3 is CASSDRDRAQDQPQHF. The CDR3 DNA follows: TGTGCCAGCAGTGACAGGGACAGGGCTCAGGATCAGCCCCAGCATTTT.

The CDR3 coding sequence is TGTGCCACCAGCAGGGACAGGGGCCAGGAGACCCAGTACTTC. It is translated as CATSRDRGQETQYF. The chain uses TRBV15 and TRBJ2-5; 9 positions agree with TRBD1. Per the germline V gene, CDR1 is LNHNV and CDR2 is YYDKDF (reference sequence). This CDR3 is built from 14 residues. Losses at the gene ends were 3 bases for V and 5 bases for J; bases not matched to a gene: 4.

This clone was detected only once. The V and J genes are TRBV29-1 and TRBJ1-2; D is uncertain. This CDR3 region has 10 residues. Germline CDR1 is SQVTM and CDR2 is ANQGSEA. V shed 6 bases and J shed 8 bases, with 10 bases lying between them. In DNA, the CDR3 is TGCAGCGTAGCGGTTGAAGGCTACACCTTC. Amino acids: CSVAVEGYTF.

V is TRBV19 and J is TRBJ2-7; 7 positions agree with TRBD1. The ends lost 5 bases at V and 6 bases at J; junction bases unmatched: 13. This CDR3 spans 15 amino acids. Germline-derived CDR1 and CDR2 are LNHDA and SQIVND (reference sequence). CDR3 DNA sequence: TGTGCCAGTAGTCCCACTCCGACAGGGACAAGCGAGCAGTACTTC. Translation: CASSPTPTGTSEQYF.

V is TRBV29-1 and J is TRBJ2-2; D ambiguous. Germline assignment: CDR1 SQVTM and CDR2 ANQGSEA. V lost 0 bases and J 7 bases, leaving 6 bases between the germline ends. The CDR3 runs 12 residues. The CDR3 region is CSVEDSGGELFF. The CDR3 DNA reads TGCAGCGTTGAAGATAGTGGCGGGGAGCTGTTTTTT.

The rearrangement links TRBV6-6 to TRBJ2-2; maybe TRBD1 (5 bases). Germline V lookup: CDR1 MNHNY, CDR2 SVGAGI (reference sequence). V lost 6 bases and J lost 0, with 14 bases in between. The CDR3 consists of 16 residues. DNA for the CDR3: TGTGCCAGCAGCAAAAGACAGATATCGAACACCGGGGAGCTGTTTTTT. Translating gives CASSKRQISNTGELFF.

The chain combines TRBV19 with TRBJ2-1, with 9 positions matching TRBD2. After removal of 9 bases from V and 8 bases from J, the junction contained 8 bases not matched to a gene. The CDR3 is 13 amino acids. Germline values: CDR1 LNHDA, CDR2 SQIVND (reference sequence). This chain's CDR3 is CASVAGALDEQFF. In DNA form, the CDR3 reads TGTGCCAGCGTAGCGGGAGCTCTCGATGAGCAGTTCTTC.

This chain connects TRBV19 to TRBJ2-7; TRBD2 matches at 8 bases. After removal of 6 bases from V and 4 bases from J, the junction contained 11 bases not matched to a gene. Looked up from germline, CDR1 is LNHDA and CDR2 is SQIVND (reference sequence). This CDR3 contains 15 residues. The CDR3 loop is CASSISGTSFYEQYF. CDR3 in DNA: TGTGCCAGTAGCATTTCCGGGACTAGTTTTTACGAGCAGTACTTC.

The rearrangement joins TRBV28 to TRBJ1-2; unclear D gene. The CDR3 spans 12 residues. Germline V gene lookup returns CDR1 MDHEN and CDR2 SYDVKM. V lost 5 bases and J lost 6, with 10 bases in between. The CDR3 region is CASSPEVDGYTF. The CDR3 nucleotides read TGTGCCAGCAGTCCCGAGGTGGATGGCTACACCTTC.

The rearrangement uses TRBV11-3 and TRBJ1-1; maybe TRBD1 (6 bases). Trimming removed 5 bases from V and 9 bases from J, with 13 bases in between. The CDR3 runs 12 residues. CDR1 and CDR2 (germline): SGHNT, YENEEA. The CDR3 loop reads CASSRPQGKAFF. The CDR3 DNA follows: TGTGCCAGCAGCCGGCCTCAGGGGAAAGCTTTCTTT.

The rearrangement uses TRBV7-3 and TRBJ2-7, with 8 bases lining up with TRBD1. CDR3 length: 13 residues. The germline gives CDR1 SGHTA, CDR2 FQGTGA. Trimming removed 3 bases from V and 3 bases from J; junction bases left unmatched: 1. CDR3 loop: CASSFGQGYEQYF. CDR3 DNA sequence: TGTGCCAGCAGCTTCGGACAGGGCTACGAGCAGTACTTC. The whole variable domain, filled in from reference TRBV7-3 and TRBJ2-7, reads GAGVSQTPSNKVTEKGKYVELRCDPISGHTALYWYRQSLGQGPEFLIYFQGTGAADDSGLPNDRFFAVRPEGSVSTLKIQRTERGDSAVYLCASSFGQGYEQYFGPGTRLTVT.

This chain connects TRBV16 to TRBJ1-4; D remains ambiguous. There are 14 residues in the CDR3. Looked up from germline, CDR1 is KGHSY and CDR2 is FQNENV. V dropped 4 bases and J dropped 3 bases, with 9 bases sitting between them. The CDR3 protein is CASSPTASNEKLFF. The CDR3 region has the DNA TGTGCCAGCAGCCCAACAGCCTCTAATGAAAAACTGTTTTTT.

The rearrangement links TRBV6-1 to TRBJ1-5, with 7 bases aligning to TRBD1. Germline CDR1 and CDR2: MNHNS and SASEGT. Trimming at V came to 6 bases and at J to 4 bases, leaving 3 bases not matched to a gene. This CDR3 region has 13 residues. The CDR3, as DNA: TGTGCCAGCAGGCCACAGGGGAATCAGCCCCAGCATTTT. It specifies CASRPQGNQPQHF.

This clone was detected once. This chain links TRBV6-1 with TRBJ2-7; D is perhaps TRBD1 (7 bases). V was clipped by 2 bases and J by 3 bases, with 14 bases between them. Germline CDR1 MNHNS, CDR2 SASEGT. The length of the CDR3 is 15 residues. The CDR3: CASSERRDRDYEQYF. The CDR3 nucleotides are TGTGCCAGCAGTGAAAGGAGGGACAGAGACTACGAGCAGTACTTC.

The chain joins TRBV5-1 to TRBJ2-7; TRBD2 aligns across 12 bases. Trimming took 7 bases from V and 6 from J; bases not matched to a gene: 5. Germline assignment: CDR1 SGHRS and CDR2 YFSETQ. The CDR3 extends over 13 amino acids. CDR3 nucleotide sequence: TGCGCCAGCGAACTAGCGGGAGGAGGCGAGCAGTACTTC. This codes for CASELAGGGEQYF.

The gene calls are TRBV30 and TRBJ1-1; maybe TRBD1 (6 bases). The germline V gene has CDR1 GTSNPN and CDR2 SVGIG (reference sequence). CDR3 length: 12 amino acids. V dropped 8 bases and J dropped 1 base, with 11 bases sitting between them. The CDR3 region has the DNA TGTGCCACGGGACACCCGAACACTGAAGCTTTCTTT. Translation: CATGHPNTEAFF.

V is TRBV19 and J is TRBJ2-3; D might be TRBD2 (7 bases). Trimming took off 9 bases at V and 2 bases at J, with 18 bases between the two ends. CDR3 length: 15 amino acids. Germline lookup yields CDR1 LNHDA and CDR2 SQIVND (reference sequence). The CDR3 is CASPIGGANTDTQYF. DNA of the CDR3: TGTGCCAGCCCAATAGGGGGGGCAAACACAGATACGCAGTATTTT.

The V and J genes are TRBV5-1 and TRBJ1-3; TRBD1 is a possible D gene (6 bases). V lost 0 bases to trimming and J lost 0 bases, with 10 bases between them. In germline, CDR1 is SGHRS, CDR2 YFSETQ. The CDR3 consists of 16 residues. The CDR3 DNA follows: TGCGCCAGCAGCTTGGAGACAGGTCTCTCTGGAAACACCATATATTTT. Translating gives CASSLETGLSGNTIYF. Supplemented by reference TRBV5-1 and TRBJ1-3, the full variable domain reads KAGVTQTPRYLIKTRGQQVTLSCSPISGHRSVSWYQQTPGQGLQFLFEYFSETQRNKGNFPGRFSGRQFSNSRSEMNVSTLELGDSALYLCASSLETGLSGNTIYFGEGSWLTVV.

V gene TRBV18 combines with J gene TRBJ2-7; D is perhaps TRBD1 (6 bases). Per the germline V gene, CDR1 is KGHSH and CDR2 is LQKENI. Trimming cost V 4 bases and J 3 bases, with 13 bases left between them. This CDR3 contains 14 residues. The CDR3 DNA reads TGTGCCAGCTCACAACAGGGTCACAGCTACGAGCAGTACTTC. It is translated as CASSQQGHSYEQYF.